This is a list of T cell receptor beta chains from one sample in a study of blood T cells in healthy people across ages. A single record per CDR3 protein comes from TCRdb applying MiXCR to the 5' RACE reads. The sample contains 750,000 to 950,000 distinct CDR3 sequences, roughly 28% of which appear only once. These data also featured in a second study, about T cells of mothers and their children.

The sample was blood. Source of these receptors: a woman aged 40 to 50 in good health. Both conserved end residues are part of each CDR3. D genes are given only for firm matches. The size entry is marked missing in some rows and otherwise reads once, few, many or a size class.

DNA,CDR3,length,D,J,V,size
TGTGCCTGGAGCCATCGGGGGCCACTTCAATACAATGAGCAGTACTTC,CAWSHRGPLQYNEQYF,16,.,TRBJ2-7,TRBV30,few
TGTGCCAGCATTTCACCCCAGGGGGGCTACGAGCAGTACTTC,CASISPQGGYEQYF,14,.,TRBJ2-7,TRBV28,many
TGTGCCAGCTCACTGGAGGGGATATTGAACACTGAAGCTTTCTTT,CASSLEGILNTEAFF,15,.,TRBJ1-1,TRBV18,.
TGTGCCAGCAGCCCCCACCGGACGATCCTACCTAGCTCTGGGGCCAACGTCCTGACTTTC,CASSPHRTILPSSGANVLTF,20,.,TRBJ2-6,TRBV14,.
TGTGCCAGCAGTTCGCAGAATAGCGGGGGGGCCGTAGATGCGCAGTATTTT,CASSSQNSGGAVDAQYF,17,TRBD2,TRBJ2-3,TRBV12-3/TRBV12-4,.
TGTGCCAGTAGTAACCTAGCGGGGGGGTACAATGAGCAGTTCTTC,CASSNLAGGYNEQFF,15,TRBD2,TRBJ2-1,TRBV19,many
TGCAGTGCTAGCCAAAGACGGACCGTCTATGGCTACACCTTC,CSASQRRTVYGYTF,14,.,TRBJ1-2,TRBV20-1,many
TGTGCCATCAGTGCTGTCATCATGAACACTGAAGCTTTCTTT,CAISAVIMNTEAFF,14,.,TRBJ1-1,TRBV10-3,few
TGTGCCAGCAGTCCGAGGTCGGGTTGGGGTGAAAAACTGTTTTTT,CASSPRSGWGEKLFF,15,.,TRBJ1-4,TRBV28,many
TGTGCCATCGGGGACCTTCGCACAGATACGCAGTATTTT,CAIGDLRTDTQYF,13,.,TRBJ2-3,TRBV28,.
TGTGCCAGTAGTATGGGGGACCGCCCGACACAAGAGACCCAGTACTTC,CASSMGDRPTQETQYF,16,.,TRBJ2-5,TRBV19,.
TGTGCCAGCACTGAGACAGGGGCCTACGAGCAGTACTTC,CASTETGAYEQYF,13,TRBD1,TRBJ2-7,TRBV25-1,many
TGTGCCAGCAGCACGATGACAGCTAACTATGGCTACACCTTC,CASSTMTANYGYTF,14,.,TRBJ1-2,TRBV7-8,.
TGTGCCAGCAGCGAAAGGGTGTTGGGTGAAGCTTTCTTT,CASSERVLGEAFF,13,.,TRBJ1-1,TRBV7-3,few
TGTGCCAGCAGTTACCGGGACAGTCAAAGTGATACGCAGTATTTT,CASSYRDSQSDTQYF,15,TRBD1,TRBJ2-3,TRBV6-6,many
TGCAGTGCTAGTCCAGGTTACCGCTCTGGGGCCAACGTCCTGACTTTC,CSASPGYRSGANVLTF,16,.,TRBJ2-6,TRBV20-1,few
TGTGCCATCAGTGAGCGGGCCTCCTATGGCTACACCTTC,CAISERASYGYTF,13,.,TRBJ1-2,TRBV10-3,many
TGTGCCAGCAGCTTTCGGTCAGGGGTTGAAGCTTTCTTT,CASSFRSGVEAFF,13,.,TRBJ1-1,TRBV5-6,.
TGTGCCAGCAGTTCCCCCCGACGGGAGGAACTCTGGGGCTACAATGAGCAGTTCTTC,CASSSPRREELWGYNEQFF,19,TRBD2,TRBJ2-1,TRBV28,.
TGCGCCAGCAGCCCTCGGACAGGGGGCGCCTATGGCTACACCTTC,CASSPRTGGAYGYTF,15,TRBD1,TRBJ1-2,TRBV4-1,many
TGTGCCAGCTCACCACGGACGGCCATTGGCGAGCAGTACTTC,CASSPRTAIGEQYF,14,.,TRBJ2-7,TRBV18,few
TGTGCCTGGAGTGTACTCCAAGAGACCCAGTACTTC,CAWSVLQETQYF,12,.,TRBJ2-5,TRBV30,.
TGTGCCAGCAGCTTAGCGGGTAGCCGGGTTAGGAATGAGCAGTTCTTC,CASSLAGSRVRNEQFF,16,.,TRBJ2-1,TRBV11-2,.
TGTGCCAGCAGCCCAGGAGACAGGGAGAATGAAAAACTGTTTTTT,CASSPGDRENEKLFF,15,TRBD1,TRBJ1-4,TRBV4-2,many
TGTGCCAGCAGCGGGGACATCTATCAGCCCCAGCATTTT,CASSGDIYQPQHF,13,.,TRBJ1-5,TRBV7-6,.
TGTGCCTGGAGTGCCGGGTCCTATGGCTACACCTTC,CAWSAGSYGYTF,12,.,TRBJ1-2,TRBV30,.
TGTGCCAGCAGCGTAGAGCCCCAAGCATCCGATACGCAGTATTTT,CASSVEPQASDTQYF,15,.,TRBJ2-3,TRBV9,many
TGTGCCAGCAGTTCCCAGGAGCGGAGCTCCTACAATGAGCAGTTCTTC,CASSSQERSSYNEQFF,16,.,TRBJ2-1,TRBV12-3/TRBV12-4,.
TGTGCCAGCAGCCGAGGGACAGTTAATCAGCCCCAGCATTTT,CASSRGTVNQPQHF,14,TRBD1,TRBJ1-5,TRBV28,few
TGTGCCAGCAGCTCCTTTGGAGCGGGGGTACAAGAGACCCAGTACTTC,CASSSFGAGVQETQYF,16,TRBD2,TRBJ2-5,TRBV7-3,.
TGTGCCACCGCACGGGAGACGAAAGAGACCCAGTACTTC,CATARETKETQYF,13,.,TRBJ2-5,TRBV15,many
TGCAGTGCTAGAGATTCGAGAGTCCCGGTCTATGGCTACACCTTC,CSARDSRVPVYGYTF,15,.,TRBJ1-2,TRBV20-1,many
TGTGCCAGCAGTTATGGCGCTAGCGGCTCCTACGAGCAGTACTTC,CASSYGASGSYEQYF,15,TRBD2,TRBJ2-7,TRBV6-2/TRBV6-3,many
TGCGCCAGCAGCCCAAGGGGCGGGGGCCACACAGATACGCAGTATTTT,CASSPRGGGHTDTQYF,16,.,TRBJ2-3,TRBV5-1,few
TGTGCCAGCAGCCGGACAGGGGGCGCGTACACCGGGGAGCTGTTTTTT,CASSRTGGAYTGELFF,16,TRBD1,TRBJ2-2,TRBV11-1,.
TGTGCCAGCAGTGACGCTAGCGGGGATACAGATACGCAGTATTTT,CASSDASGDTDTQYF,15,TRBD2,TRBJ2-3,TRBV2,.
TGCAGTGCTAGAGAGGATGGGGATCTTGGCTACACCTTC,CSAREDGDLGYTF,13,.,TRBJ1-2,TRBV20-1,many
TGCAGGGCCCTGACTGGGGCCAACGTCCTGACTTTC,CRALTGANVLTF,12,.,TRBJ2-6,TRBV20-1,once
TGTGCCAGCAGCGCAGACCTCACCGGGGAGCGGTTTTTT,CASSADLTGERFF,13,.,TRBJ2-2,TRBV11-2,.